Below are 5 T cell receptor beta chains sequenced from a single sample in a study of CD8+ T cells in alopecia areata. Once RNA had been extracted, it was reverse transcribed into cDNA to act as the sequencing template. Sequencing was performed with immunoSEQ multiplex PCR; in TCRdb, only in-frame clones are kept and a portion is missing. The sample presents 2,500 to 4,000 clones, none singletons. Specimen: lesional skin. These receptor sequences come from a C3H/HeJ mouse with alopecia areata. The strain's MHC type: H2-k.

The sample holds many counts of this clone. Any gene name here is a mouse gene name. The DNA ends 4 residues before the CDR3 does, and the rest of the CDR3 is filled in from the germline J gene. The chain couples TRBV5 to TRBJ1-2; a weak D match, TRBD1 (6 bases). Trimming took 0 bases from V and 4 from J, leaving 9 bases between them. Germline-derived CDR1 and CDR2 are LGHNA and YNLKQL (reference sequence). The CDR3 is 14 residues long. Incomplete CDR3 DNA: TGTGCCAGCAGCCAAGAATGGGGGGCCTCC. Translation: CASSQEWGAS. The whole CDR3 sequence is CASSQEWGASDYTF.

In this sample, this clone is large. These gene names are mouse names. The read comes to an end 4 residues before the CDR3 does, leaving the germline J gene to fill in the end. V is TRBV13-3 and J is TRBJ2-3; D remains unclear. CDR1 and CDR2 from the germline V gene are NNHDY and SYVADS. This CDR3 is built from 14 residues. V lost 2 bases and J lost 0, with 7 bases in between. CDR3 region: CASSEAGSAETLYF. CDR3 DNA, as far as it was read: TGTGCCAGCAGTGAGGCTGGCAGTGCAGAA.

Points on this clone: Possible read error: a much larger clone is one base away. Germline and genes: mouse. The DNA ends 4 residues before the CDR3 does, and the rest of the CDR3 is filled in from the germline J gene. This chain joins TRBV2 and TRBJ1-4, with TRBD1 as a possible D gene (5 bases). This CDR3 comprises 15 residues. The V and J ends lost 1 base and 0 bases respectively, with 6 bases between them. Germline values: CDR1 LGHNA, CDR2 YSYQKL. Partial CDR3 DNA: TGTGCCAGCAGCCAAGGGACAATTTCCAACGAA. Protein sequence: CASSQGTISNE. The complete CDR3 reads CASSQGTISNERLFF.

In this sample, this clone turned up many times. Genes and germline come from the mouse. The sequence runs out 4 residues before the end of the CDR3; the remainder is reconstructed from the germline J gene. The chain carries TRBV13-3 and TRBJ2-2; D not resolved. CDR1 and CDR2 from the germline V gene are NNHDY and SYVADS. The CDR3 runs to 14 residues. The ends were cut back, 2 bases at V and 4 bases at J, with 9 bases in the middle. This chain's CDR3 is CASSEWLGTGQLYF. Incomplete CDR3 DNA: TGTGCCAGCAGTGAGTGGTTGGGCACCGGG.

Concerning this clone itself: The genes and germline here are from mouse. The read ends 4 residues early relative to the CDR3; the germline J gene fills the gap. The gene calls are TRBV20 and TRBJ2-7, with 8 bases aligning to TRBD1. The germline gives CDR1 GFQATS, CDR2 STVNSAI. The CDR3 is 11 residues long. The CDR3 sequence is CGARQGDEQYF. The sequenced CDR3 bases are TGTGGTGCTAGACAGGGGGAT.